This T cell receptor beta chain came from a study of cytomegalovirus exposure and HLA in healthy donors. Primers included in the PCR were 60 Vbeta and 13 Jbeta primers. Generated by immunoSEQ multiplex PCR, the TCRdb table keeps only in-frame clones and is missing some. Of over 120,000 clones listed, 82% were seen once; the top ten hold about 1.5%. This clone was seen only a few times. Germline V lookup: CDR1 MNHEY, CDR2 SVGAGI. The germline V and J ends were trimmed by 5 bases and 2 bases, with 15 bases remaining between them. This CDR3 contains 15 residues. The J gene is TRBJ1-1, the V gene TRBV6-5; D unclear. Sequencing was carried out using PBMCs. The clonotype comes from a man aged 30 to 39 in good health and CMV-seropositive. In DNA form, the CDR3 reads TGTGCCAGCAGTCCACCGGGAACTGTTAACACTGAAGCTTTCTTT. It specifies CASSPPGTVNTEAFF.